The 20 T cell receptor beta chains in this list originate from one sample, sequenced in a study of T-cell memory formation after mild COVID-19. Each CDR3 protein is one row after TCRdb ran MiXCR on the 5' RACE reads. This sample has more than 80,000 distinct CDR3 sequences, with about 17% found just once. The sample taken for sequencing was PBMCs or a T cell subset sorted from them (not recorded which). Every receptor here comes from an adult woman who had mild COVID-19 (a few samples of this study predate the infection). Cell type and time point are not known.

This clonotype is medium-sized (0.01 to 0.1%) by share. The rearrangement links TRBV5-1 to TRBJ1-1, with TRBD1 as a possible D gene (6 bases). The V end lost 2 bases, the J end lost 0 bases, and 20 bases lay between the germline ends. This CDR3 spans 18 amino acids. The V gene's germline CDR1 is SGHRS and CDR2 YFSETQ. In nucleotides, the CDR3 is TGCGCCAGCAGCTTTCGGGGGCCAGAACCGACCTTGAACACTGAAGCTTTCTTT. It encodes CASSFRGPEPTLNTEAFF.

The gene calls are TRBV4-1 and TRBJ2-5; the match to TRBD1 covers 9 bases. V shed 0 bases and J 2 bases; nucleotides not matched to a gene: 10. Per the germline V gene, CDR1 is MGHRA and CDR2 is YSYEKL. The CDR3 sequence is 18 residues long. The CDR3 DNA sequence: TGCGCCAGCAGCCAAGATGGCCAAACAGGGGGCGAACAAGAGACCCAGTACTTC. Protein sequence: CASSQDGQTGGEQETQYF.

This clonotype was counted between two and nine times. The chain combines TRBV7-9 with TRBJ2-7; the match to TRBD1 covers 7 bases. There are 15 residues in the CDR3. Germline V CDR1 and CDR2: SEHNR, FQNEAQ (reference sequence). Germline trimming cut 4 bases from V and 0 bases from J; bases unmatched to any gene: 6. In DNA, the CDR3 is TGTGCCAGCAGCTCCCGGGACAGAAGCTCCTACGAGCAGTACTTC. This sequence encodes CASSSRDRSSYEQYF.

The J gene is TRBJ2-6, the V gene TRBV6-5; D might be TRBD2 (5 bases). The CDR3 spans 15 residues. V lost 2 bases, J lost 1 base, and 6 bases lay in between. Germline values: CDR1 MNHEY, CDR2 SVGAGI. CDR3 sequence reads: CASSYEGSGANVLTF. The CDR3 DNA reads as TGTGCCAGCAGTTACGAGGGTTCTGGGGCCAACGTCCTGACTTTC.

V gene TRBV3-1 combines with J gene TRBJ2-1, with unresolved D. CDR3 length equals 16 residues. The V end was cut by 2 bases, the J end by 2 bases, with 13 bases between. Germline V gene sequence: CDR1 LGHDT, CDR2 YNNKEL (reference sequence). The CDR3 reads CASSQLTTAPYNEQFF. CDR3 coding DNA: TGTGCCAGCAGCCAATTAACGACTGCTCCCTACAATGAGCAGTTCTTC.

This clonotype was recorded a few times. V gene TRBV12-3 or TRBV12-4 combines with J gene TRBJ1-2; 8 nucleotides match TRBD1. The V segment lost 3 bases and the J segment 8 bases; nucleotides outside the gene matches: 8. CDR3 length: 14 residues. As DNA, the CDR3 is TGTGCCAGCAGTTTGGGGCAGGGGGCGAGGGGCTACACCTTC. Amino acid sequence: CASSLGQGARGYTF.

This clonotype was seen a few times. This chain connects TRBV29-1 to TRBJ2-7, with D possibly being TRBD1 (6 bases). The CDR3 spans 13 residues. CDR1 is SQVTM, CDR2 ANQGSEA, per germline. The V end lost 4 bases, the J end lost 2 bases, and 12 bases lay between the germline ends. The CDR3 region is CSVVTGNTYEQYF. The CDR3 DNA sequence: TGCAGCGTTGTTACAGGGAATACCTACGAGCAGTACTTC.

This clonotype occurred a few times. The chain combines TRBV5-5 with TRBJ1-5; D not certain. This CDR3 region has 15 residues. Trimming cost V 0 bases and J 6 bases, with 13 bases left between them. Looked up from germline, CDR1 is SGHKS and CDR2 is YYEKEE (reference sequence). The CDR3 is CASSLAGRVGQPQHF. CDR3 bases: TGTGCCAGCAGCTTGGCGGGTAGGGTGGGTCAGCCCCAGCATTTT.

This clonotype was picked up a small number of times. CDR3 nucleotides: TGTGCCAGCAGTGAAGAAGGGACAGGGTATAATTCACCCCTCCACTTT. Translation: CASSEEGTGYNSPLHF. The chain carries TRBV2 and TRBJ1-6; 9 nucleotides align to TRBD1. V was clipped by 1 base and J by 4 bases; unmatched bases: 2. Germline CDR1 reads SNHLY; CDR2 reads FYNNEI. The CDR3 is 16 amino acids.

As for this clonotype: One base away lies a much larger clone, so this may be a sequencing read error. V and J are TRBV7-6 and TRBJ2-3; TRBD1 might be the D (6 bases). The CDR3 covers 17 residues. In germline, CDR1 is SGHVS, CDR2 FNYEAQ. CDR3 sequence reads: CDSSLVQQGFSTDTQYF. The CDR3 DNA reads TGTGACAGCAGCTTAGTCCAACAGGGCTTTAGCACAGATACGCAGTATTTT.

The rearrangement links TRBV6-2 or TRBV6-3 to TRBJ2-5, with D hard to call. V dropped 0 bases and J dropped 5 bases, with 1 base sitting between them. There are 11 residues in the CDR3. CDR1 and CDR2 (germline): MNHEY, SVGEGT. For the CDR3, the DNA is TGTGCCAGCAGTTACTCCGAGACCCAGTACTTC. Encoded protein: CASSYSETQYF.

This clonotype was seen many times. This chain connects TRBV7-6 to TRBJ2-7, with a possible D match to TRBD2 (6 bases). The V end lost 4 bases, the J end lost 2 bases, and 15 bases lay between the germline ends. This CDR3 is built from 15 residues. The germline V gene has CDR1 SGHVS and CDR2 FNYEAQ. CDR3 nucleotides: TGTGCCAGCAGCTCCCTTATCGGGGGTCCCTACGAGCAGTACTTC. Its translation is CASSSLIGGPYEQYF.

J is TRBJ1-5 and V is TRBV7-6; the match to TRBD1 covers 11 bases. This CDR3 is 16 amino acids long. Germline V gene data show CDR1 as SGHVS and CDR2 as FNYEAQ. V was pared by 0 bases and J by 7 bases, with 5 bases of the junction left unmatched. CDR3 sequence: CASSLASGTGGQPQHF. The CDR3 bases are TGTGCCAGCAGCTTAGCTTCCGGGACAGGGGGGCAGCCCCAGCATTTT.

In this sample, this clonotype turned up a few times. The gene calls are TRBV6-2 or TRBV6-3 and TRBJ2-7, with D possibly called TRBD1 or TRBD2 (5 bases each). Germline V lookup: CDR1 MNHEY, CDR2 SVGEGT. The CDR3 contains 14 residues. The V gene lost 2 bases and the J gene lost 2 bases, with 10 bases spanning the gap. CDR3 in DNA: TGTGCCAGCAGTTACGGGGCGGAGGCCTACGAGCAGTACTTC. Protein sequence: CASSYGAEAYEQYF.

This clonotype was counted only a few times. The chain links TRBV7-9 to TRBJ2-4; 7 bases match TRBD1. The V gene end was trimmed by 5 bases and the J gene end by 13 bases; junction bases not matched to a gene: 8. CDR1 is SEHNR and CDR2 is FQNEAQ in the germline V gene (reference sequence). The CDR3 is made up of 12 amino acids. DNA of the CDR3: TGTGCCAGCAGCCCCGGACAGGACCAGCAGTACTTC. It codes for CASSPGQDQQYF. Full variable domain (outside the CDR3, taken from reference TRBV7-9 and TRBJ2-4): DTGVSQNPRHKITKRGQNVTFRCDPISEHNRLYWYRQTLGQGPEFLTYFQNEAQLEKSRLLSDRFSAERPKGSFSTLEIQRTEQGDSAMYLCASSPGQDQQYFGAGTRLSVL.

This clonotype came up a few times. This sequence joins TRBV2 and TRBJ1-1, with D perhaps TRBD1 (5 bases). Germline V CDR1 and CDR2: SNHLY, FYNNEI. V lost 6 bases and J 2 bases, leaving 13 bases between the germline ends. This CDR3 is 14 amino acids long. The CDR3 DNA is TGTGCCAGCAGCGAGTACAGGAGAAACACTGAAGCTTTCTTT. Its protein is CASSEYRRNTEAFF.

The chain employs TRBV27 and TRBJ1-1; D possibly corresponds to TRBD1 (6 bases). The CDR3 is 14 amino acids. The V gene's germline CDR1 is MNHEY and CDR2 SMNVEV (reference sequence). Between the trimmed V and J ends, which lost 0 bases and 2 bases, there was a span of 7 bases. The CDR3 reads CASSLSTGNTEAFF. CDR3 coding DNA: TGTGCCAGCAGTTTATCGACAGGCAACACTGAAGCTTTCTTT.

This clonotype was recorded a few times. The CDR3 reads CASSPERGAPADTQYF. The DNA of the CDR3 is TGCGCCAGCAGCCCTGAGAGGGGGGCCCCCGCAGATACGCAGTATTTT. The chain couples TRBV4-1 to TRBJ2-3, with D perhaps TRBD1 or TRBD2 (6 bases each). The CDR3 covers 16 residues. Trimming removed 4 bases at V and 4 bases at J, with 18 bases between. Germline values: CDR1 MGHRA, CDR2 YSYEKL.

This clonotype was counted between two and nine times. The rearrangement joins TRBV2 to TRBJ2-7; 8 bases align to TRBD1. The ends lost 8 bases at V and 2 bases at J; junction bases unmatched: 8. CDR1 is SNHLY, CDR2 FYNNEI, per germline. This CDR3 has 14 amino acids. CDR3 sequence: CASLQGDQTYEQYF. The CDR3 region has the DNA TGTGCCAGCTTACAGGGGGACCAAACCTACGAGCAGTACTTC.

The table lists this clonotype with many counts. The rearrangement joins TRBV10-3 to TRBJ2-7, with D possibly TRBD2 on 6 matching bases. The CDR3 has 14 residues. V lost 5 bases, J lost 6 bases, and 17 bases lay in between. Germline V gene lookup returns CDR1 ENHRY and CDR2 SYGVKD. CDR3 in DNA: TGTGCCATCAGTTCCGGGCCCCGGGAGATCGAGCAGTACTTC. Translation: CAISSGPREIEQYF.